This T cell receptor (beta chain) was recovered during a study of breast tumors, draining lymph nodes, adjacent tissues. Study-wide findings and caveats: Tumor TCR diversity was below lymph nodes but above nontumor tissue. Luminal-like breast cancer showed significantly higher tumor–nontumor repertoire similarity than basal-like. Findings are consistent with lymph node origin and intratumoral expansion of most tumor T cells.

Samples came from axillary lymph nodes draining the breast cancer. The CDR3 contains 14 residues. CDR1 is DFQATT and CDR2 is SNEGSKA in the germline V gene (reference sequence). TCRdb used MiXCR to reprocess the multiplex PCR reads, holding one entry per CDR3 protein. The data hold over 200,000 distinct CDR3 sequences, with about 30% observed a single time. This clonotype was seen only a few times. Its antigen is not known. Just one base apart from a much larger clone, this may be a read error. The sequence derives from a female donor with breast cancer. Some clones in this sample may be carry-over from other donors' samples. This chain joins TRBV20-1 and TRBJ2-6, with D perhaps matching TRBD1 or TRBD2 (6 bases each). The sequenced sample was axillary lymph node tissue. The CDR3 DNA is TGCAGTGCTAGAGCCGGGGGCGGGGCCACCGTCCTGACTTTC. This sequence encodes CSARAGGGATVLTF.